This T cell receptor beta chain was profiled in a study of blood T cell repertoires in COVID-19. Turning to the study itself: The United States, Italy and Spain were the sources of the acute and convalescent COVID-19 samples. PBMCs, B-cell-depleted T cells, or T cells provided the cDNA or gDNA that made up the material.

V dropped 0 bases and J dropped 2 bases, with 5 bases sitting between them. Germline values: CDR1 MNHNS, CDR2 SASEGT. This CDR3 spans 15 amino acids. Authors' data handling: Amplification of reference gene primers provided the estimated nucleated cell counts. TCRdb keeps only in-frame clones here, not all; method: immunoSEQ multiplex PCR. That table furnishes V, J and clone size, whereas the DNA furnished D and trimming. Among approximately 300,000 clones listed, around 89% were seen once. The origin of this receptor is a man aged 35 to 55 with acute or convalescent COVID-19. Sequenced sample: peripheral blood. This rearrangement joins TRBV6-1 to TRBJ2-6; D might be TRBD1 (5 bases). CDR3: CASSEAGAGANVLTF. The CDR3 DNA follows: TGTGCCAGCAGTGAAGCAGGGGCTGGGGCCAACGTCCTGACTTTC.